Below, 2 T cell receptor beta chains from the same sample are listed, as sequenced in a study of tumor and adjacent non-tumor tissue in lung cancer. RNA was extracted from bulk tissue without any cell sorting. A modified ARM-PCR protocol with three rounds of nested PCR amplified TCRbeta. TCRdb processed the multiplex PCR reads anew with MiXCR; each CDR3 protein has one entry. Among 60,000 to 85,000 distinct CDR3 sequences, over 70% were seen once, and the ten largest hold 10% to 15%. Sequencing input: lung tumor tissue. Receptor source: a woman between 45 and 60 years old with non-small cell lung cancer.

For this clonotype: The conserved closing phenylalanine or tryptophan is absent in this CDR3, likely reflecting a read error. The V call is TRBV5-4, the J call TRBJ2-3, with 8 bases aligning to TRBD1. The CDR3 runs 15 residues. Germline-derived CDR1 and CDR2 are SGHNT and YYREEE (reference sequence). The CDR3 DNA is TGTGCCAGCAGCTCAAAATTCGGAGGGACAGGTACGCAGTATTAT. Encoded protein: CASSSKFGGTGTQYY.

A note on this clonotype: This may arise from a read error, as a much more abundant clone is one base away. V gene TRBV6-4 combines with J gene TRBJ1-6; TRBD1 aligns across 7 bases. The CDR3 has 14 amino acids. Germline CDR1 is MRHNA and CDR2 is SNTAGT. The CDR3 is CASSDSNRGSPFHF. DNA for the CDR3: TGTGCCAGCAGTGACTCGAACAGGGGTTCACCCTTCCACTTT.